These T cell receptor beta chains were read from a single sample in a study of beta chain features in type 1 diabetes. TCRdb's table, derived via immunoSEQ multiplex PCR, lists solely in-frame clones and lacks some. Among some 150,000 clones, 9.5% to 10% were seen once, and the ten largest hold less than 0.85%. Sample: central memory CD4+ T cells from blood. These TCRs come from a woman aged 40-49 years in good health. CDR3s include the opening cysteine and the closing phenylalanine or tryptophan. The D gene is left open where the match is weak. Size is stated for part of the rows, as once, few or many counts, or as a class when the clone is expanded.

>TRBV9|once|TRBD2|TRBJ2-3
TGTGCCAGCAGCGTAAGAGCGGGGACCTTCACAGATACGCAGTATTTT
CASSVRAGTFTDTQYF
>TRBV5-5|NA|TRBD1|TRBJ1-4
TGTGCCAGCAGCTCGGACAGGGGAAATGAAAAACTGTTTTTT
CASSSDRGNEKLFF
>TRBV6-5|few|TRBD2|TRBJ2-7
TGTGCCAGCAGTTATAGCGGGGGGGTGGCCTACGAGCAGTACTTC
CASSYSGGVAYEQYF
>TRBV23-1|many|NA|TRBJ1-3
TGCGCCAGCAGTCCCTCAGGTCACTCTGGAAACACCATATATTTT
CASSPSGHSGNTIYF
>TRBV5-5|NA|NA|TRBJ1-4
TGTGCCAGCAGCCCGCAGGGCCCGGGGGATGAAAAACTGTTTTTT
CASSPQGPGDEKLFF
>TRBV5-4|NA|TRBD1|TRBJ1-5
TGTGCCAGCAGCTTGGACAGGGGGAGCAATCAGCCCCAGCATTTT
CASSLDRGSNQPQHF
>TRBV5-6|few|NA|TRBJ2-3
TGTGCCAGCAGCGTCCCAGGGTCAGATACGCAGTATTTT
CASSVPGSDTQYF
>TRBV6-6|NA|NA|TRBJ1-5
TGTGCCAGCACTAATGGAGATCAGCCCCAGCATTTT
CASTNGDQPQHF
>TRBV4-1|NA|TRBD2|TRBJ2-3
TGCGCCAGCAGCCAGTACGGGAGCGGGGGGGTAGATACGCAGTATTTT
CASSQYGSGGVDTQYF
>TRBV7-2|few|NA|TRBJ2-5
TGTGCCAGCAGCTTGGCTGGATCCGGCGGGACCCAGTACTTC
CASSLAGSGGTQYF
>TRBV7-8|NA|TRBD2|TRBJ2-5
TGTGCCAGCAGTGGGGGAGGGGAGACCCAGTACTTC
CASSGGGETQYF
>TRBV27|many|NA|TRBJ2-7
TGTGCCAGCAGTTTTTCTACACCTCGGCAGGGGTTCCACGAGCAGTACTTC
CASSFSTPRQGFHEQYF
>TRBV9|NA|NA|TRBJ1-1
TGTGCCAGCAGCGTAGCTAACAGAGAAGCTTTCTTT
CASSVANREAFF
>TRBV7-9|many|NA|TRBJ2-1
TGTGCCAGCAGATCGAAGCCGGGACTCCTTAACAATGAGCAGTTCTTC
CASRSKPGLLNNEQFF
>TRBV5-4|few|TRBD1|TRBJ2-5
TGTGCCAGCAGCTTGTGGGACAGTGGAAGAGAGACCCAGTACTTC
CASSLWDSGRETQYF
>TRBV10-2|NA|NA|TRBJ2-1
TGCGCCAGCAGTGACCAGCTTTCTAGCTCCTACAATGAGCAGTTCTTC
CASSDQLSSSYNEQFF
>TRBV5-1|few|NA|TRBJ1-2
TGCGCCAGCAGCTCGGGGGATCTAGGGAACTATGGCTACACCTTC
CASSSGDLGNYGYTF
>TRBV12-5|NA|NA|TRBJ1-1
TGTGCTAGTGGTTTAGGGTCGGGAGAAGCCACTGAAGCTTTCTTT
CASGLGSGEATEAFF
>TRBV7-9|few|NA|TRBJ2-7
TGTGCCAGCAGCTTCGAGACAGCCACCTACGAGCAGTACTTC
CASSFETATYEQYF
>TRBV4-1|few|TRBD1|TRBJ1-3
TGCGCCAGCAGCCAAGACGACAGGGTTGGAAACACCATATATTTT
CASSQDDRVGNTIYF
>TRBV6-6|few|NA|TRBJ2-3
TGTGCCAGCAGTTCGCCGGACACCCGCACAGATACGCAGTATTTT
CASSSPDTRTDTQYF
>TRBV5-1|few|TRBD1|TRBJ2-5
TGCGCCAGCAGCTTGTCGGGGCCGGGACAGGGTAATTCCCAAGAGACCCAGTACTTC
CASSLSGPGQGNSQETQYF
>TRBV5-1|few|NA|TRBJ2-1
TGCGCCAGCAGCCCGCTATACAGTCAGAGCTCCTACAATGAGCAGTTCTTC
CASSPLYSQSSYNEQFF
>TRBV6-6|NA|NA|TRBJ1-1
TGTGCCAGCAGTTCAACGGGGAGGGCGAACACTGAAGCTTTCTTT
CASSSTGRANTEAFF
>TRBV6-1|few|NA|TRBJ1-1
TGTGCCAGCAGTGAAACAGTAACTGAAGCTTTCTTT
CASSETVTEAFF
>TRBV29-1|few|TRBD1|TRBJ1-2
TGCAGCGTTGAAGACATAACAGGGGTTGGATCTGTTGGCTACACCTTC
CSVEDITGVGSVGYTF
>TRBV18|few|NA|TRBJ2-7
TGTGCCAGCTCACAAGAGTACGAGCAGTACTTC
CASSQEYEQYF
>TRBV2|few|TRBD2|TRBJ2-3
TGTGCCACGACTAGCGGGGGGGCAGCAGATACGCAGTATTTT
CATTSGGAADTQYF
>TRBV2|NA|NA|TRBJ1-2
TGTGCCAGCAGTCTCACGGCAGGGGCCTATGGCTACACCTTC
CASSLTAGAYGYTF
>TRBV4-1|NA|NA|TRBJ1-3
TGCGCCAGCAGCCAACCCATTTCCAGGAACACCATATATTTT
CASSQPISRNTIYF
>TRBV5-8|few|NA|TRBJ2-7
TGTGCCAGCAGCTTGGCCAGGGACTACGAGCAGTACTTC
CASSLARDYEQYF
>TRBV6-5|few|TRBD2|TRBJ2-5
TGTGCCAGCAGACGCGGGACTAGCGGGGGGGAGACCCAGTACTTC
CASRRGTSGGETQYF
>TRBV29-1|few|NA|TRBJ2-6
TGCAGCGTTGTGAGGGCTGGGGCCAACGTCCTGACTTTC
CSVVRAGANVLTF
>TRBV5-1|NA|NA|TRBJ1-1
TGCGCCAGCAGCTTGGGGGCAGGGGTAGGCACTGAAGCTTTCTTT
CASSLGAGVGTEAFF
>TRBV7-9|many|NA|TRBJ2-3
TGTGCCAGCAGCTTAGCCGGGAGCACAGATACGCAGTATTTT
CASSLAGSTDTQYF
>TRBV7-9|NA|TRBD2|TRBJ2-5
TGTGCCAGCAGCTTAGCGGGGATACGTCGGGGGGGCCGAGAGACCCAGTACTTC
CASSLAGIRRGGRETQYF
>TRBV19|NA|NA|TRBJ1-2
TGTGCCAGTAGTAGCACAGGTACGAGTTTAACTGGTGGCTACACCTTC
CASSSTGTSLTGGYTF
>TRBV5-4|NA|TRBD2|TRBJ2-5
TGTGCCAGCAGCTCTAAGAAGAGCGGGGGGTCTCAAGAGACCCAGTACTTC
CASSSKKSGGSQETQYF
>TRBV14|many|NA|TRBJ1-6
TGTGCCAGCAGCCAGCACCAGGGGTCACCCCTCCACTTT
CASSQHQGSPLHF
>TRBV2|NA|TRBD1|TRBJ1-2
TGTGCCAGCAGTAGACAGGGGGCAGGCGATGGCTACACCTTC
CASSRQGAGDGYTF
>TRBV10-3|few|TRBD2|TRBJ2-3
TGTGCCCAAGCGGGGGACCGCCGGGATACGCAGTATTTT
CAQAGDRRDTQYF
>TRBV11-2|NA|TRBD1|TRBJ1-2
TGTGCCAGCAGCCCGGGACAGGGGGGACGGTATGGCTACACCTTC
CASSPGQGGRYGYTF
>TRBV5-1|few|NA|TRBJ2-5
TGCGCCAGCAGCTTTCTCGGTCAAGAGACCCAGTACTTC
CASSFLGQETQYF
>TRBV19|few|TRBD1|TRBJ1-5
TGTGCCAGTAGTAGACGAGGGACAGGGAATAGCAATCAGCCCCAGCATTTT
CASSRRGTGNSNQPQHF
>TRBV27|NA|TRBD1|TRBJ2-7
TGTGCCAGCAGGCCCCGGGACAGGGACGAGCAGTACTTC
CASRPRDRDEQYF
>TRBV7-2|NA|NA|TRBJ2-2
TGTGCCAGCAGCCACTCGAAGGGGTCCGGGGAGCTGTTTTTT
CASSHSKGSGELFF
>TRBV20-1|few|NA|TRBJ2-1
TGCAGTGCTAGTGACAGAGGTGAGCAGTTCTTC
CSASDRGEQFF
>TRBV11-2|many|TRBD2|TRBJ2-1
TGTGCCAGCAGCTTTAGACTAGCGGGGGTCTACAATGAGCAGTTCTTC
CASSFRLAGVYNEQFF
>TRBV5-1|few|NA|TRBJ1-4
TGCGCCAGCAGCTTGTCTACAGGGAATGAAAAACTGTTTTTT
CASSLSTGNEKLFF
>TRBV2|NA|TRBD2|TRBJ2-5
TGTGCCAGCAGTCGGGGACTAGCGGGGGCCACCCGGGACCAGTACTTC
CASSRGLAGATRDQYF
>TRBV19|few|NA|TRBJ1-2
TGTGCCAGTAGGCCCATGAATAGGAGGACTCTTAACTATGGCTACACCTTC
CASRPMNRRTLNYGYTF
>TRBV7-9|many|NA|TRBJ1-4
TGTGCCAGCAGCCACGGACAGAGGAATGAAAAACTGTTTTTT
CASSHGQRNEKLFF
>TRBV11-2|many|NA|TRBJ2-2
TGTGCCAGCAGCGCCCGACAGGCCGGGGAGCTGTTTTTT
CASSARQAGELFF
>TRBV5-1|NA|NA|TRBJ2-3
TGCGCCAGCAGTATGGGACAAGTGGCAGATACGCAGTATTTT
CASSMGQVADTQYF
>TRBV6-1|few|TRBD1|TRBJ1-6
TGTGCCAGCAGTGTTACAGGGGGCGTTGGTTCCTATAATTCACCCCTCCACTTT
CASSVTGGVGSYNSPLHF
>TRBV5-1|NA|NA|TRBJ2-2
TGCGCCAGCAGCTTGGCATTAGCAGTCGGGGAGCTGTTTTTT
CASSLALAVGELFF
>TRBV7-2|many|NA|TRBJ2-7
TGTGCCAGCAGTCCCGCCGAAGGGGGATACGAGCAGTACTTC
CASSPAEGGYEQYF
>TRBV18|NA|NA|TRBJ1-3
TGTGCCAGCTCACCACGGGAGGGAGCAACTGGAAACACCATATATTTT
CASSPREGATGNTIYF
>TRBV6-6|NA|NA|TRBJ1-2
TGTGCCAGCAGGTATTCACAGGGAGGGACGTCCACCTTC
CASRYSQGGTSTF
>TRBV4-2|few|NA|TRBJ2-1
TGTGCCAGCAGCCAAGAAGGCGGCCAGTCTTTCTACAATGAGCAGTTCTTC
CASSQEGGQSFYNEQFF